The 26 T cell receptor beta chains below were found in one sample sequenced in a study of blood T cells in healthy people across ages (dated by TCRdb to 2014 to 2015). The library was produced with 5' RACE. Sequencing was performed on an Illumina HiSeq 2500. The second PCR ran for roughly 7 to 11 cycles and used a J-beta primer mix along with a sample-barcoded 5' primer. TCRdb's own reprocessing of the public reads used fastp at Q25 and MiXCR and kept productive beta chains. Rows are combined by CDR3 protein, so each entry shows the most common genes and DNA. In all, the sample holds about 930,000 distinct CDR3 sequences, and 25% to 35% of those were seen once. Clones ranked in the top ten supply roughly 10% of the sample. These sequences were also reported in another study, on T cells of mothers and their children.

Source material: blood. The receptor source for this set is a middle-aged woman in good health.

Regarding this clonotype: Given a much more abundant clone one base away, this may be a read error. The chain couples TRBV4-1 to TRBJ2-3, with 7 bases lining up with TRBD2. J lost 2 bases, V lost 1 base, and 6 bases had no gene match. This CDR3 spans 16 amino acids. Germline V gives CDR1 MGHRA, CDR2 YSYEKL. The CDR3 sequence is CASSQGGAGHTDTQYF. CDR3 in DNA: TGCGCCAGCAGCCAAGGAGGAGCGGGGCACACAGATACGCAGTATTTT.

Many counts were recorded for this clonotype. This rearrangement joins TRBV20-1 to TRBJ2-5; a weak D match, TRBD2 (5 bases). The V end lost 0 bases, the J end lost 7 bases, and 15 bases lay between the germline ends. Germline V gene sequence: CDR1 DFQATT, CDR2 SNEGSKA (reference sequence). There are 14 residues in the CDR3. The CDR3, as DNA: TGCAGTGCTAGAGACACCACCGGGATTGGGACCCAGTACTTC. This gives the protein CSARDTTGIGTQYF.

This clonotype was detected only a few times. The rearrangement links TRBV2 to TRBJ2-5; no reliable D call. V was clipped by 8 bases and J by 5 bases, with 6 bases between them. The CDR3 spans 10 residues. Per germline, CDR1 SNHLY and CDR2 FYNNEI. Written as DNA, the CDR3 is TGTGCCAGCGGATGGGAGACCCAGTACTTC. It codes for CASGWETQYF.

Many counts were recorded for this clonotype. The gene calls are TRBV4-3 and TRBJ1-1; D might be TRBD1 (6 bases). The CDR3 extends over 13 amino acids. Germline-derived CDR1 and CDR2 are LGHNA and YSLEER. With 4 bases removed from V and 7 bases from J, the gap between germline ends came to 13 bases. DNA for the CDR3: TGCGCCAGCAGCCCCGGGACACGGGTTGAAGCTTTCTTT. This translates into CASSPGTRVEAFF.

The chain links TRBV7-6 to TRBJ2-5; possibly TRBD1 for D (5 bases). The CDR3 runs to 16 residues. Trimming took 1 base from V and 3 from J, leaving 15 bases between them. From germline, CDR1 is SGHVS and CDR2 FNYEAQ. The CDR3 is CASSLGILGQKETQYF. The CDR3 region has the DNA TGTGCCAGCAGCTTAGGTATTTTGGGGCAGAAAGAGACCCAGTACTTC.

In its sample, this clonotype was seen a few times. The rearrangement links TRBV6-4 to TRBJ2-2; 7 nucleotides agree with TRBD1. V gave up 6 bases and J gave up 2 bases; unmatched junction bases: 3. CDR3 length: 14 amino acids. CDR1 and CDR2 (germline): MRHNA, SNTAGT. The CDR3 bases are TGTGCCAGCAGAGGGACAGTTAACACCGGGGAGCTGTTTTTT. Encoded protein: CASRGTVNTGELFF.

Of note for this clonotype: A single base separates this from a much larger clone, so it may be a read error. The chain uses TRBV6-1 and TRBJ2-7; 7 bases are a match to TRBD2. This CDR3 comprises 16 residues. Germline V gene data show CDR1 as MNHNS and CDR2 as SASEGT. After removal of 0 bases from V and 0 bases from J, the junction contained 5 bases not matched to a gene. CDR3 sequence reads: CASSEAPGLSSYEQYF. DNA for the CDR3: TGTGCCAGCAGTGAAGCGCCGGGACTATCCTCCTACGAGCAGTACTTC.

This clonotype was seen more than once but under ten times. This rearrangement joins TRBV9 to TRBJ2-1, with no clear D. Germline CDR1 and CDR2: SGDLS and YYNGEE. This CDR3 comprises 15 residues. V was shortened by 0 bases and J by 6 bases, with 13 bases between the two germline ends. The CDR3 sequence: CASSVDDVALNEQFF. The DNA of the CDR3 is TGTGCCAGCAGCGTAGACGACGTCGCTCTCAATGAGCAGTTCTTC.

This clonotype occurred many times. The chain recombines TRBV20-1 with TRBJ1-2; 11 positions agree with TRBD1. Germline CDR1 reads DFQATT; CDR2 reads SNEGSKA (reference sequence). This CDR3 region has 16 residues. J lost 3 bases, V lost 5 bases, and 11 bases had no gene match. In DNA, the CDR3 is TGCAGTGCTCGATTGGACAGGGGGCTTGTGTACTATGGCTACACCTTC. As protein: CSARLDRGLVYYGYTF.

As concerns this clonotype: A much larger clone differs from this one at a single base, so this may be a read error. V usage is TRBV29-1 and J usage is TRBJ2-1; TRBD1 matches at 7 bases. The CDR3 sequence is 14 residues long. Germline V gives CDR1 SQVTM, CDR2 ANQGSEA. The CDR3 region is CGVDGTEAYNEQFF. The CDR3 bases are TGCGGCGTTGACGGGACAGAGGCCTACAATGAGCAGTTCTTC.

This clonotype occurred a few times. The chain links TRBV4-3 to TRBJ1-2; D remains unclear. Trimming took 0 bases from V and 8 from J, leaving 16 bases between them. Germline V lookup: CDR1 LGHNA, CDR2 YSLEER. There are 15 residues in the CDR3. CDR3 residues: CASSQDRAGFQGYTF. DNA of the CDR3: TGCGCCAGCAGCCAAGATCGGGCAGGCTTTCAGGGCTACACCTTC.

Comments on this clonotype: A much bigger clone sits one base away, suggesting this may be a read error. The chain has TRBV4-1 and TRBJ2-7; D possibly corresponds to TRBD1 (6 bases). Looked up from germline, CDR1 is MGHRA and CDR2 is YSYEKL. The CDR3 is made up of 16 amino acids. CDR3 residues: CASSQEGGRGSYKQYF. CDR3 coding DNA: TGCGCCAGCAGCCAAGAAGGCGGCAGGGGTTCCTACAAGCAGTACTTC.

The V gene is TRBV28, the J gene TRBJ1-2; perhaps TRBD1 as D (5 bases). V gave up 8 bases and J gave up 2 bases, with 6 bases separating them. This CDR3 has 11 residues. Germline assignment: CDR1 MDHEN and CDR2 SYDVKM. The CDR3 region is CASGGNYGYTF. In DNA, the CDR3 is TGTGCCAGCGGGGGGAACTATGGCTACACCTTC.

The chain is built from TRBV7-2 and TRBJ2-2; D uncertain. Trimming pared 3 bases from V and 6 bases from J, leaving 8 bases between. This CDR3 has 13 residues. Germline V gene sequence: CDR1 SGHTA, CDR2 FQGNSA. For the CDR3, the DNA is TGTGCCAGCAGCTTTCCCCCCTCCGGGGAGCTGTTTTTT. This translates into CASSFPPSGELFF.

This clonotype occurred a few times. The chain couples TRBV3-1 to TRBJ2-7, with D perhaps matching TRBD1 (5 bases). The V gene's germline CDR1 is LGHDT and CDR2 YNNKEL (reference sequence). The CDR3 covers 11 residues. Trimming cost V 3 bases and J 5 bases, with 5 bases left between them. The CDR3 reads CASSQTDEQYF. CDR3 in DNA: TGTGCCAGCAGCCAGACAGACGAGCAGTACTTC.

This clonotype occurred many times. J is TRBJ2-7 and V is TRBV7-2; D possibly corresponds to TRBD1 (7 bases). The CDR3 has 15 amino acids. Per germline, CDR1 SGHTA and CDR2 FQGNSA. The V and J ends lost 4 bases and 5 bases respectively, with 18 bases between them. CDR3: CASSYRGGGLDEQYF. CDR3 nucleotides: TGTGCCAGCAGCTACCGAGGAGGGGGCTTGGACGAGCAGTACTTC.

The chain has TRBV7-2 and TRBJ2-4; TRBD2 aligns across 8 bases. The CDR3 consists of 14 residues. V shed 7 bases and J 13 bases; nucleotides not matched to a gene: 15. The germline V gene encodes CDR1 SGHTA and CDR2 FQGNSA. Here the CDR3 reads CASTRAGRRGEQYF. The CDR3 DNA sequence: TGTGCCAGCACGCGGGCGGGACGGCGGGGGGAGCAGTACTTC.

The rearrangement uses TRBV6-2 or TRBV6-3 and TRBJ2-1, with 11 positions matching TRBD2. Germline V gene sequence: CDR1 MNHEY, CDR2 SVGEGT. Trimming took 5 bases from V and 6 from J; bases not matched to a gene: 6. The CDR3 loop spans 15 amino acids. The CDR3 sequence: CASSQLAGAPNEQFF. DNA for the CDR3: TGTGCCAGCAGTCAACTAGCGGGGGCCCCCAATGAGCAGTTCTTC.

The chain is built from TRBV6-6 and TRBJ1-1; 7 positions agree with TRBD1. CDR3 length: 12 amino acids. In germline, CDR1 is MNHNY, CDR2 SVGAGI (reference sequence). V lost 6 bases and J lost 10; bases outside the gene matches: 8. The CDR3 is CASSPPTGLAFF. The DNA of the CDR3 is TGTGCCAGCAGCCCACCGACAGGGCTAGCTTTCTTT.

V gene TRBV12-3 or TRBV12-4 combines with J gene TRBJ2-3; 7 bases line up with TRBD1. The CDR3 has 16 amino acids. V dropped 5 bases and J dropped 6; count of bases not matched to a gene: 14. The CDR3 nucleotides are TGTGCCAGCAGTACCACCGGGACAGTGGTCGCGGATACGCAGTATTTT. The encoded protein is CASSTTGTVVADTQYF.

V is TRBV29-1 and J is TRBJ2-1; D is possibly TRBD2 (6 bases). The V gene lost 4 bases and the J gene lost 5 bases, with 24 bases spanning the gap. CDR3 length: 17 amino acids. The germline CDR1 and CDR2 sequences are SQVTM and ANQGSEA. CDR3 coding DNA: TGCAGCGTTGGCCGGGGGTCGGGTAGGTCTAGAAACAATGAGCAGTTCTTC. Encoded protein: CSVGRGSGRSRNNEQFF.

This clonotype came up many times. This chain joins TRBV28 and TRBJ2-7; the match to TRBD2 covers 11 bases. This CDR3 spans 15 amino acids. With 7 bases clipped from V and 1 base from J, the junction kept 6 bases outside the gene matches. Germline V lookup: CDR1 MDHEN, CDR2 SYDVKM. The DNA for the CDR3 is TGTGCCAGCATCGCCGGGACTAGCGGTTCCTACGAGCAGTACTTC. This translates into CASIAGTSGSYEQYF. Full variable domain (missing parts from reference TRBV28 and TRBJ2-7): DVKVTQSSRYLVKRTGEKVFLECVQDMDHENMFWYRQDPGLGLRLIYFSYDVKMKEKGDIPEGYSVSREKKERFSLILESASTNQTSMYLCASIAGTSGSYEQYFGPGTRLTVT.

Only a few counts were recorded for this clonotype. The chain carries TRBV6-6 and TRBJ1-4; TRBD1 matches at 9 bases. Germline values: CDR1 MNHNY, CDR2 SVGAGI (reference sequence). This CDR3 is 14 amino acids long. Trimming removed 5 bases from V and 4 bases from J; junction bases left unmatched: 2. The CDR3 protein is CASSDRGFNEKLFF. For the CDR3, the DNA is TGTGCCAGCAGTGACAGGGGGTTTAATGAAAAACTGTTTTTT.

J is TRBJ2-1 and V is TRBV7-2; 14 nucleotides line up with TRBD2. The CDR3 runs to 20 residues. Per germline, CDR1 SGHTA and CDR2 FQGNSA. V lost 5 bases to trimming and J lost 9 bases; unmatched junction nucleotides: 21. The CDR3 coding sequence is TGTGCCAGCAGCGTCTGGACAACCGGGACTAGCGGGGGCCCCGGTGGTGAGCAGTTCTTC. Its protein is CASSVWTTGTSGGPGGEQFF.

This clonotype was counted a few times. A read error may be the cause here, since a much bigger clone is one base away. The chain couples TRBV5-1 to TRBJ2-7; tentative D call: TRBD2 (5 bases). This CDR3 is 13 amino acids long. CDR1 is SGHRS, CDR2 YFSETQ, per germline. The CDR3 nucleotides read TGCGTCAGCAGCTTGGAGGCCTCCTACGAGCAGTACTTC. Translation gives CVSSLEASYEQYF.

V usage is TRBV6-1 and J usage is TRBJ1-1; D uncertain. Germline assignment: CDR1 MNHNS and CDR2 SASEGT. This CDR3 is 17 amino acids long. Trimming took off 2 bases at V and 0 bases at J, with 16 bases between the two ends. CDR3 residues: CASSESARGRVNTEAFF. The CDR3 bases are TGTGCCAGCAGTGAATCGGCCCGGGGAAGGGTGAACACTGAAGCTTTCTTT.